The present T cell receptor (beta chain) was sequenced within a study of T cell responses to AZD1222 COVID-19 vaccine. This clone showed up just a few times. Its antigen is currently unknown. Findings and limits, study-wide: The study sampled repertoires only after the peak T cell response. Spike was spanned by vaccine-associated CD4 TCRs, which were dominant at 160-218 and 743-854. Reports say nearly half of spike-specific TCRs go after unmutated variant regions.

Repertoires were generated with immunoSEQ multiplex PCR, while TCRdb's copy carries only in-frame clones and drops some. Among just over 95,000 clones, around nine tenths were seen once, and the ten largest hold around 3.5%. Germline V gene data show CDR1 as WSHSY and CDR2 as SAAADI. The CDR3 has 15 amino acids. The V segment lost 8 bases and the J segment 2 bases; nucleotides outside the gene matches: 6. The chain combines TRBV10-2 with TRBJ1-5; 10 nucleotides agree with TRBD1. Sequenced material: peripheral blood, taken on day 0 of AZD1222 vaccination. The source is an adult in good health. In nucleotides, the CDR3 is TGCGCCAGCCCCCGGGACAGGGGAGGCAATCAGCCCCAGCATTTT. Translation gives CASPRDRGGNQPQHF.